This paragraph reports one T cell receptor beta chain. The antigen remains undetermined. Six replicates per PBMC sample, mostly from around 500 ng of genomic DNA. The assay was immunoSEQ multiplex PCR, and TCRdb's table has in-frame clones only and misses some. The table lists 15,000 to 20,000 clones, around two thirds of them singletons. Patients were newly diagnosed with stage II-IVA oral cavity squamous cell carcinoma without prior systemic or radiation treatment. The CDR3 is 15 residues long. Germline CDR1 and CDR2: SNHLY and FYNNEI. With 5 bases clipped from V and 0 bases from J, the junction kept 1 base outside the gene matches. The record originates from a study of neoadjuvant anti-PD-1 for oral cavity cancer. Study in general: Patients mostly received three to four biweekly nivolumab doses at 3 mg/kg before surgery. Study-wide points: Treg/Th17 ratio rose with pretreatment blood and fell with post-treatment tumor TCRbeta clonality.

The sample here was PBMCs, taken before nivolumab (anti-PD-1) treatment. This chain connects TRBV2 to TRBJ2-3; 11 nucleotides agree with TRBD2. This clonotype was sampled from a person aged 35 to 85 with oral cavity squamous cell carcinoma. This CDR3 is CASSWTSGSTDTQYF. The CDR3 DNA follows: TGTGCCAGCAGTTGGACTAGCGGGAGCACAGATACGCAGTATTTT.